The 17 T cell receptor beta chains in this list originate from one sample, sequenced in a study of T-cell memory formation after mild COVID-19. Using its own MiXCR run on the 5' RACE reads, TCRdb lists one record per CDR3 protein. The sample includes under 250,000 distinct CDR3 sequences, roughly 10% of them seen just once. Input material: PBMCs or a T cell subset sorted from them (not recorded which). The receptors come from a man younger than 30 who had mild COVID-19 (a few samples of this study predate the infection). Cell type and time point are not known.

This chain links TRBV29-1 with TRBJ2-2, with D hard to call. The ends were cut back, 3 bases at V and 3 bases at J, with 11 bases in the middle. Germline V gene sequence: CDR1 SQVTM, CDR2 ANQGSEA. CDR3 length: 14 amino acids. CDR3 protein: CSVEGELDTGELFF. For the CDR3, the DNA is TGCAGCGTTGAGGGTGAACTGGACACCGGGGAGCTGTTTTTT.

This chain connects TRBV4-2 to TRBJ2-5, with unresolved D. With 0 bases removed from V and 5 bases from J, the gap between germline ends came to 7 bases. The CDR3 length is 13 residues. Germline CDR1 reads LGHNA; CDR2 reads YNFKEQ. The CDR3 DNA sequence: TGTGCCAGCAGCCAAGAAGCCCACGAGACCCAGTACTTC. It codes for CASSQEAHETQYF.

This clonotype was counted ten times or more. J is TRBJ2-3 and V is TRBV20-1; maybe TRBD2 (6 bases). The germline V and J ends were trimmed by 1 base and 3 bases, with 20 bases remaining between them. This CDR3 contains 17 residues. The germline V gene has CDR1 DFQATT and CDR2 SNEGSKA (reference sequence). The CDR3 protein is CSARGASGVPRTDTQYF. In nucleotides, the CDR3 is TGCAGTGCTAGAGGCGCTTCGGGGGTTCCTAGGACAGATACGCAGTATTTT.

The chain has TRBV6-6 and TRBJ2-2, with 9 bases matching TRBD2. With 4 bases clipped from V and 4 bases from J, the junction kept 10 bases outside the gene matches. The CDR3 consists of 17 residues. Germline V lookup: CDR1 MNHNY, CDR2 SVGAGI (reference sequence). As DNA, the CDR3 is TGTGCCAGCAGTTTCCCCCGACTAGCGGTTCGCACCGGGGAGCTGTTTTTT. This codes for CASSFPRLAVRTGELFF.

This clonotype was seen a handful of times. The rearrangement uses TRBV12-3 or TRBV12-4 and TRBJ2-5; 9 nucleotides agree with TRBD2. CDR3 length equals 15 residues. V trimming: 8 bases; J trimming: 3 bases; junction bases outside the gene matches: 10. The CDR3: CASFGGGASKETQYF. CDR3 in DNA: TGTGCCAGCTTCGGCGGGGGGGCGAGTAAAGAGACCCAGTACTTC.

In this sample, this clonotype turned up many times. In nucleotides, the CDR3 is TGTGCCAGCAGTTTGATCGGCGGGCAGCCCCAGCATTTT. Translating gives CASSLIGGQPQHF. The chain uses TRBV12-3 or TRBV12-4 and TRBJ1-5; D unresolved. The CDR3 has 13 residues. V lost 3 bases and J 7 bases, leaving 10 bases between the germline ends.

The chain is built from TRBV9 and TRBJ2-3, with 7 bases matching TRBD2. CDR1 and CDR2 (germline): SGDLS, YYNGEE. CDR3 length equals 16 residues. V dropped 4 bases and J dropped 0; count of bases not matched to a gene: 8. The CDR3 DNA sequence: TGTGCCAGCAGCCGGGGCGGGGGTCCTAGCACAGATACGCAGTATTTT. It encodes CASSRGGGPSTDTQYF.

This clonotype has more than one count but fewer than ten. The V and J genes are TRBV20-1 and TRBJ2-3; 9 positions match TRBD2. J was trimmed by 3 bases and V by 0 bases; bases with no gene match: 7. The CDR3 loop spans 16 amino acids. Germline V gene lookup returns CDR1 DFQATT and CDR2 SNEGSKA (reference sequence). CDR3 nucleotides: TGCAGTGCTAGAGATCCAGCGGGGGGTTCTACAGATACGCAGTATTTT. It yields the protein CSARDPAGGSTDTQYF.

In this sample, this clonotype turned up many times. This rearrangement joins TRBV7-2 to TRBJ2-1; D is uncertain. The CDR3 has 14 residues. Germline V gene data show CDR1 as SGHTA and CDR2 as FQGNSA. Trimming stripped 1 base from V and 6 bases from J, with 10 bases between. CDR3 region: CASSLGATVNEQFF. The CDR3 coding sequence is TGTGCCAGCAGCTTAGGCGCGACGGTCAATGAGCAGTTCTTC.

This clonotype was seen a few times. This chain uses TRBV20-1 with TRBJ2-2, with a weak D call TRBD2 (7 bases). Trimming took 0 bases from V and 2 from J, leaving 13 bases between them. CDR3 length equals 16 residues. Germline V gene lookup returns CDR1 DFQATT and CDR2 SNEGSKA (reference sequence). Here the CDR3 DNA reads TGCAGTGCTAGAGAACTGAGGGGGGGAAACACCGGGGAGCTGTTTTTT. Encoded protein: CSARELRGGNTGELFF.

This clonotype was seen a few times. V usage is TRBV3-1 and J usage is TRBJ2-5; 8 nucleotides line up with TRBD1. The trim removed 9 bases at V and 4 bases at J, leaving 7 bases unmatched. Germline V lookup: CDR1 LGHDT, CDR2 YNNKEL (reference sequence). This CDR3 spans 13 amino acids. CDR3 region: CASGGQGGETQYF. In DNA form, the CDR3 reads TGTGCCAGTGGTGGACAGGGCGGAGAGACCCAGTACTTC.

The rearrangement links TRBV12-5 to TRBJ1-1; no firm D call. The V gene lost 0 bases and the J gene lost 0 bases, with 17 bases spanning the gap. This CDR3 has 18 amino acids. Germline assignment: CDR1 LGHNT and CDR2 FRNRAP. CDR3 bases: TGTGCTAGTGGTTTGGTAAGAGGGCGAGGGATAATGAACACTGAAGCTTTCTTT. This translates into CASGLVRGRGIMNTEAFF.

This clonotype has a count of ten or more. The CDR3 nucleotides read TGTGCCAGCACTAGCGGGGTAAACTCCTACGAGCAGTACTTC. Its translation: CASTSGVNSYEQYF. The chain recombines TRBV6-5 with TRBJ2-7, with TRBD2 matching over 9 bases. The ends lost 7 bases at V and 0 bases at J; junction bases unmatched: 4. CDR1 MNHEY and CDR2 SVGAGI come from the germline V gene. There are 14 residues in the CDR3.

V and J are TRBV4-3 and TRBJ2-7, with D uncertain. The germline gives CDR1 LGHNA, CDR2 YSLEER. With 4 bases removed from V and 3 bases from J, the gap between germline ends came to 13 bases. This CDR3 region has 14 residues. The CDR3 coding sequence is TGCGCCAGCAGCCTGTCAGGAGACGGCTACGAGCAGTACTTC. Translation: CASSLSGDGYEQYF.

In its sample, this clonotype was seen a few times. The chain carries TRBV7-9 and TRBJ2-6; a possible D gene is TRBD1 (6 bases). The CDR3 runs to 15 residues. Trimming removed 5 bases from V and 1 base from J, with 9 bases in between. CDR1 is SEHNR and CDR2 is FQNEAQ in the germline V gene (reference sequence). The CDR3 DNA reads as TGTGCCAGCAGCGCCAGGGGATCTGGGGCCAACGTCCTGACTTTC. This gives the protein CASSARGSGANVLTF.

The rearrangement joins TRBV11-2 to TRBJ1-4; D is unclear. Germline CDR1 is SGHAT and CDR2 is FQNNGV. V dropped 0 bases and J dropped 4 bases, with 9 bases sitting between them. The CDR3 extends over 15 amino acids. CDR3 amino acids: CASSLDPVYNEKLFF. Here the CDR3 DNA reads TGTGCCAGCAGCTTAGACCCGGTGTATAATGAAAAACTGTTTTTT.

This clonotype has just a few counts. The V call is TRBV7-2, the J call TRBJ2-3; 8 bases agree with TRBD2. Trimming at V came to 5 bases and at J to 1 base, leaving 5 bases not matched to a gene. In germline, CDR1 is SGHTA, CDR2 FQGNSA. The CDR3 has 15 amino acids. The CDR3 DNA reads as TGTGCCAGCAGCGATCTACTAGCGGGCACAGATACGCAGTATTTT. Its protein is CASSDLLAGTDTQYF.